This entry features one T cell receptor beta chain sequence. In its sample, this clone was seen a few times. Its antigen target is currently unknown. No base-level quality is on record; no much larger clone is a single base apart. Each collaborating institution followed its own protocols to collect whole blood in K2EDTA tubes. Collaborator samples were shipped for TCRbeta analysis as frozen whole blood, isolated PBMCs, or DNA extracted from either sample type. TCRbeta CDR3 regions were amplified from genomic DNA by means of the immunoSEQ Assay, a bias-controlled multiplex PCR. The original pipeline was this. Nucleated cell counts per sample were estimated from amplification of reference gene primers within the assay. To quantify the absolute abundance of each unique TCRbeta CDR3 rearrangement, sequence reads were collapsed and filtered. For each sample, productive Simpson clonality was calculated by taking the square root of Simpson's diversity index across productive rearrangements. Sourced from immuneACCESS, this table was stored by TCRdb with only in-frame sequences that have V and J called. A share of the clones is absent; for the studies checked, an unresolved V gene accounts for under half, and the remainder has no known explanation. V and J calls and clone size are copied from that table; D and trimming were computed from the DNA. Recorded for this sample are 60,000 to 85,000 clones; around 87% of them occurred a single time. The top ten constitute about 30% of the sample.

The entry originates in a study of blood T cell repertoires in COVID-19 (dated by TCRdb to the early 2020s). Context from the whole study: Collaborator samples came from the United States, Italy and Spain and covered acute and convalescent phases of COVID-19. The material from the prospective study consisted of cDNA or gDNA derived from T cells, B-cell-depleted T cells, or PBMCs. Subjects who had been exposed to COVID-19, were actively infected with it, or had recovered from it provided the deeply sampled blood TCRbeta repertoires that made up the dataset. The repertoires were released in a freely available public database intended as a resource for research on the immune response to SARS-CoV-2. Samples came from the ongoing ImmuneRACE study (first 160 participants) plus 1,254 subjects from 6 global collaborators. Nearly every sample came with metadata listing a de-identified subject ID, COVID-19 status, age in years and sex. HLA class I and class II types, where available, came from metadata supplied by the sample provider rather than from assay-based typing. Results the study describes overall, beyond this receptor: The quantity of clinical and demographic metadata differed by source and by participant and was supplied without curation.

CDR1 SQVTM and CDR2 ANQGSEA are derived from the germline V gene. The junction carries 9 bases between V and J, which are trimmed by 4 bases and 3 bases respectively. The CDR3 holds 12 amino acids from the cysteine to the phenylalanine. Only CDR3 DNA is held: 36 bases, read in frame from base 1. The sequence came from an elderly woman with active or convalescent COVID-19. Sequencing was done on a sample of peripheral blood. The sequence links TRBV29-1 to TRBJ1-2, with the D gene uncertain. The base sequence is TGCAGCGTTGGGGAGGGATACTATGGCTACACCTTC. Protein translation: CSVGEGYYGYTF.